The 25 T cell receptor beta chains below all came from one sample that was sequenced in a study of shared clonotypes between healthy human individuals (dated by TCRdb to 2018 to 2020). The library relied on the immunoSEQ multiplex PCR assay. The source is immuneACCESS, and TCRdb retained only in-frame sequences with V and J called. Part of the clones is not carried over; for the studies checked, unresolved V genes explain less than half of this, and the remainder is unexplained. The sample contains 2.5 million or so clones, roughly nine tenths of them found a single time. Roughly 0.13% of the sample is held by the ten biggest clonotypes. Specimen: naive CD4+ T cells sorted from blood. The sample's cell subset or site label, in plain terms: CD45RA+ positively selected. The receptor source for this set is a man aged 18 to 29 in good health.

The genes are TRBV5-4 and TRBJ1-4; TRBD1 might be the D (5 bases). V lost 3 bases and J lost 5, with 8 bases in between. This CDR3 has 13 amino acids. Germline V gene data show CDR1 as SGHNT and CDR2 as YYREEE (reference sequence). The CDR3 is CASSSTDNEKLFF. The CDR3 nucleotides read TGTGCCAGCAGCTCGACAGACAATGAAAAACTGTTTTTT.

J is TRBJ2-6 and V is TRBV25-1, with D perhaps TRBD1 (6 bases). This CDR3 is 17 amino acids long. Between the trimmed V and J ends, which lost 3 bases and 0 bases, there was a span of 12 bases. Looked up from germline, CDR1 is MGHDK and CDR2 is SYGVNS. The CDR3, as DNA: TGTGCCAGCAGTGAGGTACAGGGCCGCTCTGGGGCCAACGTCCTGACTTTC. It codes for CASSEVQGRSGANVLTF. The variable domain in full, completed from reference TRBV25-1 and TRBJ2-6, reads EADIYQTPRYLVIGTGKKITLECSQTMGHDKMYWYQQDPGMELHLIHYSYGVNSTEKGDLSSESTVSRIRTEHFPLTLESARPSHTSQYLCASSEVQGRSGANVLTFGAGSRLTVL.

The V gene is TRBV18, the J gene TRBJ2-7, with D perhaps given as TRBD1 or TRBD2 (5 bases each). V lost 5 bases and J lost 1, with 27 bases in between. The length of the CDR3 is 19 residues. Germline CDR1 reads KGHSH; CDR2 reads LQKENI. CDR3 DNA sequence: TGTGCCAGCTCATCCGATTCCAGGGACCGATTAGGAAGGTCCTACGAGCAGTACTTC. As protein: CASSSDSRDRLGRSYEQYF.

This chain uses TRBV11-2 with TRBJ2-1; possible D gene TRBD2, 6 bases. The CDR3 is made up of 15 amino acids. V dropped 1 base and J dropped 0 bases, with 7 bases sitting between them. Germline-derived CDR1 and CDR2 are SGHAT and FQNNGV. CDR3 in DNA: TGTGCCAGCAGCTTAGGGACTACCTCCTACAATGAGCAGTTCTTC. It translates to CASSLGTTSYNEQFF.

This rearrangement joins TRBV7-2 to TRBJ2-7; D is uncertain. CDR1 is SGHTA and CDR2 is FQGNSA in the germline V gene. CDR3 length equals 15 residues. The V end was cut by 1 base, the J end by 0 bases, with 10 bases between. The CDR3 region is CASSLVFSLSYEQYF. The CDR3 DNA sequence: TGTGCCAGCAGCTTAGTTTTTAGTCTCTCCTACGAGCAGTACTTC.

This chain joins TRBV30 and TRBJ1-3, with a tentative D call TRBD1 (6 bases). Germline V gene data show CDR1 as GTSNPN and CDR2 as SVGIG (reference sequence). CDR3 length: 15 amino acids. Trimming removed 3 bases from V and 4 bases from J, with 16 bases in between. CDR3 in amino acids: CAWSNWDNLGNTIYF. DNA of the CDR3: TGTGCCTGGAGCAACTGGGACAATTTGGGAAACACCATATATTTT.

This chain uses TRBV5-8 with TRBJ2-7; possibly TRBD2 for D (6 bases). Trimming removed 0 bases at V and 2 bases at J, with 12 bases between. The CDR3 is 15 residues long. Germline CDR1 and CDR2: SGHTS and YDEGEE. The DNA of the CDR3 is TGTGCCAGCAGCTTGGTGGGGGAGGCGGCCTACGAGCAGTACTTC. Translating gives CASSLVGEAAYEQYF.

The rearrangement links TRBV10-3 to TRBJ2-5; D not certain. V was shortened by 0 bases and J by 5 bases, with 16 bases between the two germline ends. Germline V gives CDR1 ENHRY, CDR2 SYGVKD. The CDR3 is made up of 16 amino acids. The CDR3 protein is CAISESGLSLGETQYF. CDR3 nucleotides: TGTGCCATCAGTGAGTCGGGCCTGAGCCTCGGGGAGACCCAGTACTTC.

The chain employs TRBV4-1 and TRBJ2-6; D gene unclear. Per germline, CDR1 MGHRA and CDR2 YSYEKL. The V end was cut by 2 bases, the J end by 0 bases, with 5 bases between. The CDR3 consists of 15 residues. The CDR3 DNA reads as TGCGCCAGCAGCCAATTACCCTCTGGGGCCAACGTCCTGACTTTC. The encoded protein is CASSQLPSGANVLTF.

The rearrangement uses TRBV5-1 and TRBJ2-1, with 8 positions matching TRBD2. The V gene's germline CDR1 is SGHRS and CDR2 YFSETQ. The V segment lost 0 bases and the J segment 8 bases; nucleotides outside the gene matches: 13. The CDR3 runs to 17 residues. The CDR3 nucleotides read TGCGCCAGCAGCTTGGCCATCGCGAGCGGGAGTTATGATGAGCAGTTCTTC. This gives the protein CASSLAIASGSYDEQFF. Filled out from reference TRBV5-1 and TRBJ2-1, the complete variable domain reads KAGVTQTPRYLIKTRGQQVTLSCSPISGHRSVSWYQQTPGQGLQFLFEYFSETQRNKGNFPGRFSGRQFSNSRSEMNVSTLELGDSALYLCASSLAIASGSYDEQFFGPGTRLTVL.

DNA of the CDR3: TGTGCCAGCAGCCTGGGGACTAGCGAAGAGCAGTACTTC. It codes for CASSLGTSEEQYF. The J gene is TRBJ2-7, the V gene TRBV5-4; 10 nucleotides line up with TRBD2. With 4 bases clipped from V and 7 bases from J, the junction kept 5 bases outside the gene matches. CDR3 length equals 13 residues. Germline lookup yields CDR1 SGHNT and CDR2 YYREEE (reference sequence).

The J gene is TRBJ2-2, the V gene TRBV29-1, with 9 bases fitting TRBD2. Germline lookup yields CDR1 SQVTM and CDR2 ANQGSEA. The trim removed 5 bases at V and 5 bases at J, leaving 9 bases unmatched. CDR3 size: 15 residues. The CDR3 sequence: CSVPIGGRGTGELFF. In DNA, the CDR3 is TGCAGCGTTCCTATCGGCGGGAGGGGAACCGGGGAGCTGTTTTTT.

This sequence joins TRBV7-9 and TRBJ2-7; no clear D gene. V gave up 4 bases and J gave up 1 base, with 17 bases separating them. Germline V gene sequence: CDR1 SEHNR, CDR2 FQNEAQ (reference sequence). This CDR3 has 16 residues. The chain's CDR3 is CASSSTQKKESYEQYF. The CDR3 DNA is TGTGCCAGCAGCTCGACGCAGAAAAAGGAGTCCTACGAGCAGTACTTC.

The V gene is TRBV11-3, the J gene TRBJ2-1; the match to TRBD2 covers 9 bases. Germline CDR1 SGHNT, CDR2 YENEEA. V trimming: 4 bases; J trimming: 7 bases; junction bases outside the gene matches: 8. The CDR3 runs 15 residues. CDR3 amino acids: CASSSMAGGFNEQFF. CDR3 nucleotide sequence: TGTGCCAGCAGCTCGATGGCGGGAGGGTTTAATGAGCAGTTCTTC. Drawing the rest from reference TRBV11-3 and TRBJ2-1, the complete variable domain is EAGVVQSPRYKIIEKKQPVAFWCNPISGHNTLYWYLQNLGQGPELLIRYENEEAVDDSQLPKDRFSAERLKGVDSTLKIQPAELGDSAVYLCASSSMAGGFNEQFFGPGTRLTVL.

The gene calls are TRBV28 and TRBJ2-3; no reliable D call. The CDR3 has 15 amino acids. Germline CDR1 MDHEN, CDR2 SYDVKM. V lost 3 bases and J 0 bases, leaving 10 bases between the germline ends. This CDR3 is CASSLNEDSTDTQYF. CDR3 in DNA: TGTGCCAGCAGTTTGAACGAAGATAGCACAGATACGCAGTATTTT.

The chain's CDR3 is CASTRTRVGTDTQYF. In nucleotides, the CDR3 is TGCGCCAGCACGAGGACGAGGGTGGGCACAGATACGCAGTATTTT. The V call is TRBV5-1, the J call TRBJ2-3; tentatively, D is TRBD2 (5 bases). The length of the CDR3 is 15 residues. Trimming took 6 bases from V and 1 from J, leaving 15 bases between them. CDR1 and CDR2 from the germline V gene are SGHRS and YFSETQ.

CDR3 in amino acids: CASRRLADNEQFF. The CDR3 nucleotides read TGTGCCAGCAGGAGACTAGCGGACAATGAGCAGTTCTTC. This chain connects TRBV5-4 to TRBJ2-1; 9 nucleotides align to TRBD2. Germline lookup yields CDR1 SGHNT and CDR2 YYREEE (reference sequence). The trim removed 5 bases at V and 5 bases at J, leaving 2 bases unmatched. This CDR3 has 13 residues.

V and J are TRBV28 and TRBJ2-7; no firm D call. V dropped 4 bases and J dropped 2 bases, with 15 bases sitting between them. This CDR3 is 15 amino acids long. Germline CDR1 reads MDHEN; CDR2 reads SYDVKM. The CDR3 sequence is CASSSRVPKPYEQYF. The CDR3, as DNA: TGTGCCAGCAGTTCCCGGGTCCCTAAACCCTACGAGCAGTACTTC.

The chain recombines TRBV6-1 with TRBJ1-2; TRBD1 might be the D (5 bases). The V and J ends lost 0 bases and 5 bases respectively, with 10 bases between them. The V gene's germline CDR1 is MNHNS and CDR2 SASEGT. The CDR3 has 14 amino acids. CDR3 protein: CASSEAGDGYGYTF. Written as DNA, the CDR3 is TGTGCCAGCAGTGAAGCGGGGGATGGTTATGGCTACACCTTC.

V and J are TRBV5-1 and TRBJ2-4, with 7 bases aligning to TRBD1. The CDR3 has 19 amino acids. After removal of 5 bases from V and 0 bases from J, the junction contained 17 bases not matched to a gene. CDR1 SGHRS and CDR2 YFSETQ come from the germline V gene. CDR3 loop: CASRLNWDRKTPAKNIQYF. CDR3 sequence (DNA): TGCGCCAGCAGGCTAAATTGGGACAGAAAAACCCCAGCCAAAAACATTCAGTACTTC.

The chain employs TRBV18 and TRBJ2-1; TRBD2 aligns across 10 bases. The CDR3 consists of 17 residues. J gave up 1 base and V 3 bases, and 6 bases lay outside the gene matches. Looked up from germline, CDR1 is KGHSH and CDR2 is LQKENI. The CDR3 nucleotides are TGTGCCAGCTCACCGCCTAGCGGGAGTGGTTCCTACAATGAGCAGTTCTTC. Its translation is CASSPPSGSGSYNEQFF.

The chain combines TRBV12-5 with TRBJ2-1; D gene unclear. Germline V gene sequence: CDR1 LGHNT, CDR2 FRNRAP. This CDR3 comprises 12 residues. Deletions cut 3 bases from V and 6 bases from J, with 6 bases between. In nucleotides, the CDR3 is TGTGCTAGTGGTTTTGGGGTCAATGAGCAGTTCTTC. Protein sequence: CASGFGVNEQFF.

The chain has TRBV7-2 and TRBJ1-5; D is undetermined. This CDR3 is 13 amino acids long. V was trimmed by 3 bases and J by 6 bases, leaving 9 bases between them. Germline V CDR1 and CDR2: SGHTA, FQGNSA. The CDR3 sequence is CASSLSGRQPQHF. For the CDR3, the DNA is TGTGCCAGCAGCTTGTCCGGTCGTCAGCCCCAGCATTTT.

The chain carries TRBV7-2 and TRBJ2-7; D perhaps matches TRBD1 (5 bases). CDR1 SGHTA and CDR2 FQGNSA come from the germline V gene. V dropped 5 bases and J dropped 13 bases, with 21 bases sitting between them. The CDR3 contains 13 residues. DNA for the CDR3: TGTGCCAGCAGCCAAACCAGACAGTCCACACCATACTTC. It is translated as CASSQTRQSTPYF.

This clone was counted a single time. The CDR3 reads CAWSVLAGNTGNTIYF. The DNA for the CDR3 is TGTGCCTGGAGCGTCCTTGCAGGGAACACTGGAAACACCATATATTTT. V gene TRBV30 combines with J gene TRBJ1-3, with D maybe TRBD1 (5 bases). The CDR3 has 16 residues. Germline V CDR1 and CDR2: GTSNPN, SVGIG (reference sequence). Deletions cut 3 bases from V and 2 bases from J, with 17 bases between.